A single sample is the source of the 31 T cell receptor beta chains below, sequenced in a study of blood T cell repertoires in COVID-19. Generated by immunoSEQ multiplex PCR, the TCRdb table keeps only in-frame clones and is missing some. In the table there are approximately 160,000 clones, over 75% of which are singletons. Sequenced: PBMCs or T cells enriched from blood (not recorded which). These receptors were taken from a middle-aged man who had recovered from COVID-19.

Comments on this clone: Other DNA sequences within the sample encode an identical CDR3. The chain is built from TRBV5-1 and TRBJ2-5, with TRBD1 matching 9 bases. The CDR3 loop spans 14 amino acids. Germline lookup yields CDR1 SGHRS and CDR2 YFSETQ. V was clipped by 2 bases and J by 2 bases; unmatched bases: 1. In DNA, the CDR3 is TGCGCCAGCAGCTTAGGACAGGGGCAAGAGACCCAGTACTTC. Its translation: CASSLGQGQETQYF.

The rearrangement joins TRBV5-1 to TRBJ1-2, with D perhaps matching TRBD1 (6 bases). V shed 4 bases and J shed 0 bases, with 10 bases lying between them. The CDR3 is 14 amino acids. The V gene's germline CDR1 is SGHRS and CDR2 YFSETQ. The CDR3 DNA reads TGCGCCAGCAGCACCGGACAGCCTAACTATGGCTACACCTTC. Protein: CASSTGQPNYGYTF.

The V and J genes are TRBV5-1 and TRBJ2-1, with D perhaps matching TRBD2 (6 bases). Germline lookup yields CDR1 SGHRS and CDR2 YFSETQ. Trimming left V 0 bases short and J 4 bases short, with 11 bases between. This CDR3 region has 15 residues. The CDR3 DNA follows: TGCGCCAGCAGCTTGGGACTAGTGAGTTACAATGAGCAGTTCTTC. Protein sequence: CASSLGLVSYNEQFF.

This clone has more than one count but fewer than ten. J is TRBJ2-3 and V is TRBV19, with TRBD1 as a possible D gene (6 bases). Per the germline V gene, CDR1 is LNHDA and CDR2 is SQIVND (reference sequence). Trimming shortened V by 5 bases and J by 2 bases, and 17 bases separated the two germline ends. This CDR3 contains 16 residues. DNA of the CDR3: TGTGCCAGTAGTCCTGGACAGTCGGGATACACAGATACGCAGTATTTT. It yields the protein CASSPGQSGYTDTQYF.

This clone was seen just once. The chain has TRBV6-5 and TRBJ2-7, with 7 bases identical to TRBD1. The germline gives CDR1 MNHEY, CDR2 SVGAGI. The CDR3 runs to 15 residues. Losses at the gene ends were 2 bases for V and 6 bases for J; bases not matched to a gene: 10. Here the CDR3 reads CASSYRPAGGSEQYF. CDR3 DNA: TGTGCCAGCAGTTACAGACCCGCAGGGGGAAGCGAGCAGTACTTC.

The V call is TRBV7-9, the J call TRBJ1-1; TRBD1 matches 9 bases. V lost 4 bases to trimming and J lost 3 bases; unmatched junction nucleotides: 0. The germline V gene has CDR1 SEHNR and CDR2 FQNEAQ (reference sequence). The CDR3 extends over 13 amino acids. The CDR3 here is CASSWDRDTEAFF. The CDR3 DNA reads TGTGCCAGCAGCTGGGACAGGGACACTGAAGCTTTCTTT.

V is TRBV6-2 or TRBV6-3 and J is TRBJ1-6; D call uncertain. The CDR3 has 17 residues. Trimming left V 0 bases short and J 3 bases short, with 12 bases between. CDR1 and CDR2 from the germline V gene are MNHEY and SVGEGT. DNA for the CDR3: TGTGCCAGCAGTTACTCTGGTCACAGCTACTATAATTCACCCCTCCACTTT. It is translated as CASSYSGHSYYNSPLHF.

This clone turned up a few times. The rearrangement uses TRBV3-1 (or the pseudogene TRBV3-2) and TRBJ1-2, with 10 bases identical to TRBD1. Germline V lookup: CDR1 LGHDT, CDR2 YNNKEL (reference sequence). CDR3 length: 13 residues. Unmatched junction bases numbered 0, after V lost 1 base and J lost 7 bases. This CDR3 reads CASSQGTGGGYTF. CDR3 DNA sequence: TGTGCCAGCAGCCAAGGGACAGGGGGTGGCTACACCTTC.

The chain combines TRBV5-1 with TRBJ2-2, with 7 bases lining up with TRBD1. Per germline, CDR1 SGHRS and CDR2 YFSETQ. The CDR3 is made up of 17 amino acids. V shed 0 bases and J 5 bases; nucleotides not matched to a gene: 10. As DNA, the CDR3 is TGCGCCAGCAGCTTGGTTCGGCGACAGGGTAAAACCGGGGAGCTGTTTTTT. Translated, it gives CASSLVRRQGKTGELFF.

J is TRBJ1-1 and V is TRBV5-5, with D hard to call. Germline CDR1 reads SGHKS; CDR2 reads YYEKEE (reference sequence). This CDR3 is 15 amino acids long. V shed 2 bases and J shed 5 bases, with 16 bases lying between them. For the CDR3, the DNA is TGTGCCAGCAGCTTTAGTGGTGGTGGTGAAACTGAAGCTTTCTTT. It translates to CASSFSGGGETEAFF.

A note on this clone: Relative to the germline gene, one junction end is altered; a read error may explain this. The rearrangement joins TRBV28 to TRBJ1-2; 9 nucleotides agree with TRBD1. Germline V CDR1 and CDR2: MDHEN, SYDVKM. The CDR3 consists of 14 residues. The CDR3 sequence is CASSSGQGSYDYTF. The CDR3 bases are TGTGCCAGCAGTTCGGGACAGGGATCATATGACTACACCTTC.

This clone was seen only a few times. The V call is TRBV5-1, the J call TRBJ2-1; 7 nucleotides agree with TRBD1. CDR3 length: 15 amino acids. The trim removed 0 bases at V and 8 bases at J, leaving 8 bases unmatched. CDR1 and CDR2 from the germline V gene are SGHRS and YFSETQ. The CDR3 nucleotides read TGCGCCAGCAGCTTGGAAGGGGGCGCGAGGGATGAGCAGTTCTTC. Amino acids: CASSLEGGARDEQFF. Variable domain in full (rest from reference TRBV5-1 and TRBJ2-1): KAGVTQTPRYLIKTRGQQVTLSCSPISGHRSVSWYQQTPGQGLQFLFEYFSETQRNKGNFPGRFSGRQFSNSRSEMNVSTLELGDSALYLCASSLEGGARDEQFFGPGTRLTVL.

The chain combines TRBV6-5 with TRBJ1-1; 9 bases fit TRBD1. CDR3 size: 15 residues. With V trimmed by 0 bases and J by 5 bases, 4 bases remained unmatched. Germline CDR1 and CDR2: MNHEY and SVGAGI. The CDR3 DNA reads TGTGCCAGCAGTTACTCCTCGGGACAGGGAACTGAAGCTTTCTTT. The encoded protein is CASSYSSGQGTEAFF.

This clone was picked up a small number of times. The J gene is TRBJ2-5, the V gene TRBV4-2; 11 bases match TRBD2. The germline gives CDR1 LGHNA, CDR2 YNFKEQ. The CDR3 has 15 amino acids. With 4 bases clipped from V and 5 bases from J, the junction kept 6 bases outside the gene matches. The CDR3 region has the DNA TGTGCCAGCAGCCCACTAGCGGGGGAGGCGGAGACCCAGTACTTC. It encodes CASSPLAGEAETQYF.

DNA of the CDR3: TGTGCCAGCGGGCCGTTTCGGGGTAGGGGGCATAGTGAAGCTTTCTTT. Translated, it gives CASGPFRGRGHSEAFF. The chain carries TRBV7-9 and TRBJ1-1; TRBD1 matches at 7 bases. Germline CDR1 is SEHNR and CDR2 is FQNEAQ (reference sequence). The V gene end was trimmed by 8 bases and the J gene end by 7 bases; junction bases not matched to a gene: 19. The CDR3 has 16 residues. The full variable domain, rest sourced from reference TRBV7-9 and TRBJ1-1, is DTGVSQNPRHKITKRGQNVTFRCDPISEHNRLYWYRQTLGQGPEFLTYFQNEAQLEKSRLLSDRFSAERPKGSFSTLEIQRTEQGDSAMYLCASGPFRGRGHSEAFFGQGTRLTVV.

The rearrangement uses TRBV11-3 and TRBJ2-3; a weak D match, TRBD1 (5 bases). Germline CDR1 SGHNT, CDR2 YENEEA. Trimming removed 0 bases at V and 10 bases at J, with 8 bases between. The CDR3 runs 12 residues. The DNA for the CDR3 is TGTGCCAGCAGCTTAGACAGGGTAGCGCAGTATTTT. The encoded protein is CASSLDRVAQYF.

The chain recombines TRBV12-3 or TRBV12-4 with TRBJ2-5, with 7 bases identical to TRBD2. V was clipped by 6 bases and J by 3 bases; unmatched bases: 4. This CDR3 has 13 residues. CDR3 in amino acids: CASSPGGEETQYF. The CDR3 coding sequence is TGTGCCAGCAGCCCTGGGGGGGAAGAGACCCAGTACTTC.

CDR3 in DNA: TGTGCCAGCAGCGCTCGGGGAGAGACCCAGTACTTC. As protein: CASSARGETQYF. The rearrangement uses TRBV11-1 and TRBJ2-5, with a weak D call TRBD2 (5 bases). V was pared by 5 bases and J by 4 bases, with 8 bases between. Germline V CDR1 and CDR2: SGHAT, FQDESV (reference sequence). This CDR3 has 12 residues.

For this clone: The junction does not match germline at one end; this may be a read error. The rearrangement joins TRBV6-1 to TRBJ2-5, with D possibly called TRBD1 or TRBD2 (6 bases each). The CDR3 totals 13 residues. Per germline, CDR1 MNHNS and CDR2 SASEGT. This CDR3 reads CASTEQGGETQYF. The CDR3 nucleotides are TGTGCCAGCACTGAACAGGGAGGAGAGACCCAGTACTTC.

This clone was detected once. The CDR3 DNA reads as TGTGCCACCAGTGATGGGGCAGGGCATGATGCGGAGACCCAGTACTTC. Its translation: CATSDGAGHDAETQYF. J is TRBJ2-5 and V is TRBV24-1; D may be TRBD1 (5 bases). Trimming took off 3 bases at V and 5 bases at J, with 18 bases between the two ends. Germline assignment: CDR1 KGHDR and CDR2 SFDVKD. The length of the CDR3 is 16 residues.

A note on this clone: One end of the junction is discordant with germline, which a read error may explain. The V gene is TRBV14, the J gene TRBJ1-1; a weak D match, TRBD1 (5 bases). The CDR3 has 14 residues. From germline, CDR1 is SGHDN and CDR2 FVKESK. As DNA, the CDR3 is TGTGCCAGCAGCCAGACCGGAGCGCGGGGGAGAGAACGATTT. Encoded protein: CASSQTGARGRERF. Using reference TRBV14 and TRBJ1-1 for the parts outside the CDR3, the full variable domain is EAGVTQFPSHSVIEKGQTVTLRCDPISGHDNLYWYRRVMGKEIKFLLHFVKESKQDESGMPNNRFLAERTGGTYSTLKVQPAELEDSGVYFCASSQTGARGRERFGQGTRLTVV.

Only a few counts were recorded for this clone. The chain has TRBV9 and TRBJ2-2; TRBD2 matches at 7 bases. V was pared by 6 bases and J by 14 bases, with 13 bases of the junction left unmatched. The CDR3 runs to 13 residues. Germline V lookup: CDR1 SGDLS, CDR2 YYNGEE. Here the CDR3 DNA reads TGTGCCAGCACCGGGGGGACTTCCGGTAATCTGTTTTTT. Protein: CASTGGTSGNLFF.

The gene calls are TRBV19 and TRBJ1-2, with 9 bases fitting TRBD1. J lost 8 bases, V lost 7 bases, and 8 bases had no gene match. The CDR3 has 13 amino acids. Germline lookup yields CDR1 LNHDA and CDR2 SQIVND (reference sequence). The CDR3 sequence is CASIPQGAGGYTF. Written as DNA, the CDR3 is TGTGCCAGTATCCCACAGGGGGCTGGAGGCTACACCTTC.

This clone came up once. The chain carries TRBV11-3 and TRBJ2-3, with TRBD2 matching 13 bases. The CDR3 runs to 16 residues. Germline V CDR1 and CDR2: SGHNT, YENEEA. V shed 5 bases, J shed 4 bases, and the junction held 6 bases outside the gene matches. CDR3 nucleotides: TGTGCCAGCAGCCTCCGGACTAGCGGGGGCTCAGATACGCAGTATTTT. Amino acid sequence: CASSLRTSGGSDTQYF.

This chain links TRBV7-3 with TRBJ2-2; unclear D gene. Germline-derived CDR1 and CDR2 are SGHTA and FQGTGA. The CDR3 has 12 residues. V was clipped by 5 bases and J by 3 bases, with 4 bases between them. CDR3 sequence reads: CASSPDTGELFF. CDR3 nucleotide sequence: TGTGCCAGCAGCCCCGACACCGGGGAGCTGTTTTTT.

The chain has TRBV2 and TRBJ2-2; 7 bases are shared with TRBD1. Per germline, CDR1 SNHLY and CDR2 FYNNEI. J gave up 5 bases and V 5 bases, and 8 bases lay outside the gene matches. The CDR3 runs to 15 residues. The DNA for the CDR3 is TGTGCCAGCAGTCCAAGACAGGGTAGGACCGGGGAGCTGTTTTTT. It specifies CASSPRQGRTGELFF.

The chain has TRBV21-1 and TRBJ1-1; the D call TRBD1 from the table was never checked on the DNA. TRBV21-1 is an annotated pseudogene. The CDR3 is 14 residues long. The CDR3 is CASSKDREDTEAFF. The CDR3 DNA is TGTGCCAGCAGCAAGGACAGGGAGGACACTGAAGCTTTCTTT.

This clone was counted a few times. The chain links TRBV10-1 to TRBJ2-2, with TRBD2 matching 7 bases. The CDR3 is made up of 14 amino acids. The germline V gene encodes CDR1 WNHNN and CDR2 SYGVQD (reference sequence). The V and J ends lost 8 bases and 14 bases, in that order; junction bases with no gene match: 17. The CDR3, as DNA: TGCGCCAGCGGGGCTAGCGGCTCCTCGGGCGAACTGTTTTTT. Its protein is CASGASGSSGELFF.

This clone has more than one count but fewer than ten. Distinct nucleotide sequences in the sample also encode this CDR3. The V call is TRBV9, the J call TRBJ1-2, with D perhaps TRBD1 (6 bases). Germline V gives CDR1 SGDLS, CDR2 YYNGEE. Between the trimmed V and J ends, which lost 0 bases and 2 bases, there was a span of 11 bases. The CDR3 is 15 residues long. CDR3: CASSVDPGGNYGYTF. As DNA, the CDR3 is TGTGCCAGCAGCGTAGATCCGGGGGGCAACTATGGCTACACCTTC.

This clone was seen at least ten times. Here the CDR3 reads CASSLTGGRNQPQHF. For the CDR3, the DNA is TGTGCCAGCAGTCTGACAGGGGGTCGCAATCAGCCCCAGCATTTT. This chain uses TRBV6-5 with TRBJ1-5; TRBD1 matches 9 bases. The CDR3 runs 15 residues. With V trimmed by 5 bases and J by 2 bases, 4 bases remained unmatched. Germline CDR1 reads MNHEY; CDR2 reads SVGAGI.

The genes are TRBV6-5 and TRBJ1-1; D remains unclear. CDR1 MNHEY and CDR2 SVGAGI come from the germline V gene. V was clipped by 6 bases and J by 4 bases, with 18 bases between them. The CDR3 consists of 15 residues. The CDR3 coding sequence is TGTGCCAGCAGGCGACACTCTACGGGGAGCACTGAAGCTTTCTTT. Protein product: CASRRHSTGSTEAFF.